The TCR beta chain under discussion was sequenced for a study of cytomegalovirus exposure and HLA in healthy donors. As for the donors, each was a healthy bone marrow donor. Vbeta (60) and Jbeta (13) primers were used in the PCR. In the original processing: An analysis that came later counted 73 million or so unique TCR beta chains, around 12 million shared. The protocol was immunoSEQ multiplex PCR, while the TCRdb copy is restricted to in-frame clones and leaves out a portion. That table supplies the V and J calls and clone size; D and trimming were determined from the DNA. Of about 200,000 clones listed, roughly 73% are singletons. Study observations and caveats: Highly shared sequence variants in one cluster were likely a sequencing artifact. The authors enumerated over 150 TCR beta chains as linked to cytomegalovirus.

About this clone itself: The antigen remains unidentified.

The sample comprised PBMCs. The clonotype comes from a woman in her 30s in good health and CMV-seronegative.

The DNA for the CDR3 is TGCAGCGCTGGGCCAGCTCGCTGGATGAACACTGAAGCTTTCTTT. This translates into CSAGPARWMNTEAFF. V gene TRBV29-1 combines with J gene TRBJ1-1; D is undetermined. The CDR3 sequence is 15 residues long. Germline assignment: CDR1 SQVTM and CDR2 ANQGSEA. The ends were cut back, 7 bases at V and 0 bases at J, with 18 bases in the middle.